These 5 T cell receptor beta chains share one sample of origin, sequenced in a study of blood T cell repertoires in COVID-19. This table comes from immunoSEQ multiplex PCR, and its TCRdb copy is limited to in-frame clones, with some not included. The sample consists of about 280,000 clones, roughly 80% of them appearing once. The material sequenced was PBMCs or T cells enriched from blood (not recorded which). The origin of the receptors is a man aged 40-49 years who had been exposed to COVID-19.

The chain couples TRBV24-1 to TRBJ1-1; 8 bases are shared with TRBD1. Germline V gene sequence: CDR1 KGHDR, CDR2 SFDVKD. This CDR3 has 15 amino acids. Germline trimming cut 3 bases from V and 1 base from J; bases unmatched to any gene: 3. Here the CDR3 DNA reads TGTGCCACCAGTGATCCTGGACAGGGGAACACTGAAGCTTTCTTT. It specifies CATSDPGQGNTEAFF.

The chain has TRBV3-1 (or the pseudogene TRBV3-2) and TRBJ2-7, with D maybe TRBD2 (5 bases). CDR1 LGHDT and CDR2 YNNKEL come from the germline V gene (reference sequence). CDR3 length equals 12 residues. The V gene lost 4 bases and the J gene lost 6 bases, with 10 bases spanning the gap. CDR3 DNA sequence: TGTGCCAGCAGCCCCGGGGAACGCGAGCAGTACTTC. Its protein is CASSPGEREQYF.

The chain has TRBV30 and TRBJ2-1; 11 bases match TRBD2. The CDR3 totals 14 residues. The junction had 9 bases not matched to a gene; V was cut back by 7 bases and J by 7 bases. The V gene's germline CDR1 is GTSNPN and CDR2 SVGIG (reference sequence). The CDR3, as DNA: TGTGCCTACCGACTAGCGGGAAAGGGTAATGAGCAGTTCTTC. Amino acid sequence: CAYRLAGKGNEQFF. Filled out from reference TRBV30 and TRBJ2-1, the complete variable domain reads SQTIHQWPATLVQPVGSPLSLECTVEGTSNPNLYWYRQAAGRGLQLLFYSVGIGQISSEVPQNLSASRPQDRQFILSSKKLLLSDSGFYLCAYRLAGKGNEQFFGPGTRLTVL.

The rearrangement uses TRBV6-1 and TRBJ1-1; 7 nucleotides line up with TRBD1. There are 14 residues in the CDR3. Germline CDR1 MNHNS, CDR2 SASEGT. The V segment lost 3 bases and the J segment 11 bases; nucleotides outside the gene matches: 12. The CDR3 here is CASSEQPLQGTAFF. The CDR3 bases are TGTGCCAGCAGTGAGCAACCTCTACAGGGGACGGCTTTCTTT.

The chain joins TRBV24-1 to TRBJ1-2, with 8 bases that match TRBD1. J gave up 8 bases and V 5 bases, and 6 bases lay outside the gene matches. The CDR3 totals 13 residues. CDR1 and CDR2 (germline): KGHDR, SFDVKD. CDR3 region: CATSARTGIGYTF. The CDR3 DNA sequence: TGTGCCACCAGTGCCCGGACAGGGATCGGCTACACCTTC.